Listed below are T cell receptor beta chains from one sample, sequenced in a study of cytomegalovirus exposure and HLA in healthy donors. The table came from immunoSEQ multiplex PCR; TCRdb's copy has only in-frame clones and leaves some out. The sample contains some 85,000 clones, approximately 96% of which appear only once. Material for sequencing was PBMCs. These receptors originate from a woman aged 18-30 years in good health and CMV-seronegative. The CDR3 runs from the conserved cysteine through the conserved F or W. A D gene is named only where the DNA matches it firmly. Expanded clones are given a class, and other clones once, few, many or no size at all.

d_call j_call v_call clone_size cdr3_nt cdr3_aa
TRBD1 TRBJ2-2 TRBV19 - TGTGCCAGTAGGGGGACAGGCACAAACACCGGGGAGCTGTTTTTT CASRGTGTNTGELFF
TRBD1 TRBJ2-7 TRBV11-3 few TGTGCCAGCAGCTTCTCGGCAGGGGGCTACGAGCAGTACTTC CASSFSAGGYEQYF
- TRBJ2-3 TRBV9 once TGTGCCAGCAGCCCGGGGACTGTCAGCACAGATACGCAGTATTTT CASSPGTVSTDTQYF
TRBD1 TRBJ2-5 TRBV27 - TGTGCCAGCAGTGGTGACAGGGCTCAAGAGACCCAGTACTTC CASSGDRAQETQYF
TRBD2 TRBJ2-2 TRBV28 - TGTGCCAGCAGTTTGTATTCTAGCGGGGGGACCGGGGAGCTGTTTTTT CASSLYSSGGTGELFF
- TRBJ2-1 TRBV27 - TGTGCCAGCAGACGGGGGTACAATGAGCAGTTCTTC CASRRGYNEQFF
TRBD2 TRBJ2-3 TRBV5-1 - TGCGCCAGCAGCTTGTCTAGCGGGAGTGCAGATACGCAGTATTTT CASSLSSGSADTQYF
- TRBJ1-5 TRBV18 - TGTGCCAGCTCCCGTTGGGAGACGAGAAGCAATCAGCCCCAGCATTTT CASSRWETRSNQPQHF
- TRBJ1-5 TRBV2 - TGTGCCAGCAGTGACGGGGGCAATCAGCCCCAGCATTTT CASSDGGNQPQHF
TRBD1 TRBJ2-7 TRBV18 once TGTGCCAGCTCACAGGACAGGGGCTCCTACGAGCAGTACTTC CASSQDRGSYEQYF
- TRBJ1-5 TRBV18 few TGTGCCAGCTCACGAGAGGATCAGCCCCAGCATTTT CASSREDQPQHF
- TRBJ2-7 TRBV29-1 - TGCAGCGTGAGATGGAGTTCTTATGAGCAGTACTTC CSVRWSSYEQYF
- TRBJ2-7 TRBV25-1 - TGTGCCAGCAGTAACAGGGAGCTCTACGAGCAGTACTTC CASSNRELYEQYF
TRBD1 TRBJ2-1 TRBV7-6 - TGTGCCAGCACCCCGTGGGGCCTGGGACAGGGAGGAGAGCAGTTCTTC CASTPWGLGQGGEQFF
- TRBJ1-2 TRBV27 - TGTGCCAGCAGCCTACAGGGAAACTATGGCTACACCTTC CASSLQGNYGYTF
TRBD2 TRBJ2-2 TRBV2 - TGTGCCAGCAGTGATGTGGAACTAGCGGGATACACCGGGGAGCTGTTTTTT CASSDVELAGYTGELFF
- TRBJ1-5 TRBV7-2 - TGTGCCAGCAGCCCCAGCGTGACCGGTTGGAGGCAGCCCCAGCATTTT CASSPSVTGWRQPQHF
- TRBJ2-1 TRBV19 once TGTGCCAGTAGTCCTGTCAGCTCCTACAATGAGCAGTTCTTC CASSPVSSYNEQFF
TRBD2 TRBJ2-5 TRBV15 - TGTGCCACCAGCCGACCCCCGGGACTAGCGGGAGGTCAAGAGACCCAGTACTTC CATSRPPGLAGGQETQYF
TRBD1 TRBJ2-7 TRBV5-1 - TGCGCCAGCGGCCAGAACGCGGGACAGGCCTACGAGCAGTACTTC CASGQNAGQAYEQYF
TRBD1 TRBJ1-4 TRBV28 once TGTGCCAGCAGTTCGGACAGGGCAATCGAAAAACTGTTTTTT CASSSDRAIEKLFF
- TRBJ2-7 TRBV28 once TGTGCCAGCAGTTTACTCAGAAGCGGGTACACCTACGAGCAGTACTTC CASSLLRSGYTYEQYF
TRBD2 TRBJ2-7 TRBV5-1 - TGCGCCAGCAGTTGGACTAGTAGGGACGAGCAGTACTTC CASSWTSRDEQYF
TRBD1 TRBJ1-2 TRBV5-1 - TGCGCCAGCAGTCCTGAGCCGGGACAGGCAACGTATGGCTACACCTTC CASSPEPGQATYGYTF
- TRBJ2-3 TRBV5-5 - TGTGCCAGCAGCTTGGGCGCTTGGAGTCGCACAGATACGCAGTATTTT CASSLGAWSRTDTQYF
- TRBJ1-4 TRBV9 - TGTGCCAGCGCCGTAGCGCCGGGTTTACGAAATGAAAAACTGTTTTTT CASAVAPGLRNEKLFF
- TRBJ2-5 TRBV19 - TGTGCCAGTAGTATTAGGTTAGCGGAGACCCAGTACTTC CASSIRLAETQYF
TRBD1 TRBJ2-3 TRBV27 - TGTGCCAGCAGTTTATTCTCCCGTTCTGTCCAGGGGGGCACAGATACGCAGTATTTT CASSLFSRSVQGGTDTQYF
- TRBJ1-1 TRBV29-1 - TGCAGCGTCGTGGACAGCCTGAACACTGAAGCTTTCTTT CSVVDSLNTEAFF
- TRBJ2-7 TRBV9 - TGTGCCAGCAGCGTAGATATGACCAGCAGGGCCAGGGAGCAGTACTTC CASSVDMTSRAREQYF
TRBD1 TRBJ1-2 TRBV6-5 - TGTGCCAGCAGCTTAGACAGGGCTTCCGGCTACACCTTC CASSLDRASGYTF
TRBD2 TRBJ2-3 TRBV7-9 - TGTGCCAGCAGCTTGGGACTAGCGGGACGACGCACAGATACGCAGTATTTT CASSLGLAGRRTDTQYF
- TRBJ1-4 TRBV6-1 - TGTGCCAGCAGTGAAGACCACAGGACGGGCCCCCCTAATGAAAAACTGTTTTTT CASSEDHRTGPPNEKLFF
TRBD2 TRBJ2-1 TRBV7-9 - TGTGCCAGCAGCTTTCCTAGCGGGCACAATGAGCAGTTCTTC CASSFPSGHNEQFF
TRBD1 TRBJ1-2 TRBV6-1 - TGTGCCAGCAGTGAGCGGACAGGGAGGAACTATGGCTACACCTTC CASSERTGRNYGYTF
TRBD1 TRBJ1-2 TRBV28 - TGTGCCATCCCGAGACAGGGGCCCTATGGCTACACCTTC CAIPRQGPYGYTF
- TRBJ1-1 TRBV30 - TGTGCCTGGTTGGGTACAATTAGGGGTAACACTGAAGCTTTCTTT CAWLGTIRGNTEAFF
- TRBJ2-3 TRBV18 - TGTGCCAGCTCACCACTGCAGAGCACAGATACGCAGTATTTT CASSPLQSTDTQYF
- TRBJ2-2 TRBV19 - TGTGCCAGTAGTATATGTGTGGGCGCCTTCACCGGGGAGCTGTTTTTT CASSICVGAFTGELFF
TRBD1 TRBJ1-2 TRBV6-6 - TGTGCCAGCAGTCGCGGGACAGGGGCTCTACGCTACACCTTC CASSRGTGALRYTF
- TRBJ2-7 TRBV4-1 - TGCGCCAGCAGCCAACCGGGAGACCCCTACGAGCAGTACTTC CASSQPGDPYEQYF
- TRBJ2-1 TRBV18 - TGTGCCAGCTCACCGGACTTCCTAAATGAGCAGTTCTTC CASSPDFLNEQFF
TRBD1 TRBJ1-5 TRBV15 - TGTGCCACCAGCAGAATTGGACAGGTTTCGACGGCGCCCAATCAGCCCCAGCATTTT CATSRIGQVSTAPNQPQHF
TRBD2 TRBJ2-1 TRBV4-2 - TGTGCCAGCAGCCAAGATTCGGGAGGGTCGGATGAGCAGTTCTTC CASSQDSGGSDEQFF
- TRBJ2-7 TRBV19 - TGTGCCAGTAGTATTAGGCAGGGATACTCCGAGCAGTACTTC CASSIRQGYSEQYF
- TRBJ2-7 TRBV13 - TGTGCCAGCAGCTTAGGTCGGGGCTACGAGCAGTACTTC CASSLGRGYEQYF
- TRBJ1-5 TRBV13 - TGTGCCAGCAGCTTGGAGGGAGGTCAGCCCCAGCATTTT CASSLEGGQPQHF
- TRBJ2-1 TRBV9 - TGTGCCAGCAGCGTAGCGTCTGAGCAGTTCTTC CASSVASEQFF
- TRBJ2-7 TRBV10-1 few TGCGCCAGCAGTAGCCAAGCCCCTTCCTACGAGCAGTACTTC CASSSQAPSYEQYF
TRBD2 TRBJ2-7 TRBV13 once TGTGCCAGCAGCTACCGCGGAACAGCGGGAGGAGGTTACGAGCAGTACTTC CASSYRGTAGGGYEQYF
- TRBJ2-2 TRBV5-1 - TGCGCCAGCAGCCCGCAGGGAAACACCGGGGAGCTGTTTTTT CASSPQGNTGELFF
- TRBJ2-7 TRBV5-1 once TGCGCCAGCAGCCCCCAGGGGAGCTCCTACGAGCAGTACTTC CASSPQGSSYEQYF
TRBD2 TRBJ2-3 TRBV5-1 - TGCGCCAGCAGAGGGACTAGCGGGTTGACAGATACGCAGTATTTT CASRGTSGLTDTQYF
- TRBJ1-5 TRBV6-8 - TGTGCCAGCTACACGGGTGGTAGTAACAATCAGCCCCAGCATTTT CASYTGGSNNQPQHF
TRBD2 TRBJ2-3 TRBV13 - TGTGCCAGCAGCCCGGTAGCGGGAGCGGAAGATACGCAGTATTTT CASSPVAGAEDTQYF
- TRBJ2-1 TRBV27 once TGTGCCAGCAGAGAGAAGACTGTCCGCAACAATGAGCAGTTCTTC CASREKTVRNNEQFF
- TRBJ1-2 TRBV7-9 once TGTGCCAGCAGCTTAGAGGGGATGAACTATGGCTACACCTTC CASSLEGMNYGYTF
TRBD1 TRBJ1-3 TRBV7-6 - TGTGCCAGCAGCATGACAGGGTTCCATGTCCTGTTT CASSMTGFHVLF
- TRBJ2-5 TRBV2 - TGTGCCAGCAAAGTGGGAGGAGAGACCCAGTACTTC CASKVGGETQYF
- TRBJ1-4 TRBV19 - TGTGCCAGTATTAGCCAGGGGAATGAAAAACTGTTTTTT CASISQGNEKLFF